This paragraph reports one T cell receptor (beta chain). The data were obtained in a study of blood T cells in healthy people across ages. The use of a sample-barcoded 5' primer and a J-beta primer mix characterized a second PCR of roughly 6 to 11 cycles. Every cDNA molecule bore a tag from a template-switch adaptor containing 12 random nucleotides. One entry per CDR3 protein, called by TCRdb with MiXCR from the 5' RACE reads. The sample carries over 500,000 distinct CDR3 sequences, roughly a quarter recorded once. Germline V gene lookup returns CDR1 MDHEN and CDR2 SYDVKM. CDR3 length: 14 residues. V was cut by 5 bases and J by 7 bases, with 17 bases left in between. This sample also belongs to another study, concerning T cells of mothers and their children.

The sequence derives from a boy between 2 and 10 years old in good health. The material sequenced was blood. This rearrangement joins TRBV28 to TRBJ2-5; D is perhaps TRBD1 (6 bases). CDR3 residues: CASSLEQGAGTQYF. DNA for the CDR3: TGTGCCAGCAGTCTCGAACAGGGCGCGGGGACCCAGTACTTC.